These T cell receptor beta chains were read from a single sample in a study of T cells after yellow fever vaccination. TCRdb reprocessed the 5' RACE reads via MiXCR and lists one record per CDR3 protein. The table shows hundreds of thousands of distinct CDR3 sequences, with around an eighth occurring only once. Source: PBMCs, taken on the day of the yellow fever booster vaccination. These receptors all come from a man younger than 45 who received the YFV17D yellow fever vaccine. Each CDR3 is given with its conserved first and last residue. A D gene is named only where the DNA matches it firmly. Size values are once, few and many counts, or a class for expanded clones, and some rows have none.

D gene | J gene | clone size | V gene | CDR3 protein | CDR3 DNA
NA | TRBJ1-5 | NA | TRBV23-1 | CASTLRTYSNQPQHF | TGCGCCAGCACCCTCCGGACTTATAGCAATCAGCCCCAGCATTTT
TRBD2 | TRBJ2-1 | NA | TRBV5-1 | CASTSRASGIGNEQFF | TGCGCCAGCACCTCAAGGGCTAGCGGGATCGGTAATGAGCAGTTCTTC
NA | TRBJ2-5 | NA | TRBV3-1 | CASSQVRGQGETQYF | TGTGCCAGCAGCCAAGTCCGGGGGCAGGGCGAGACCCAGTACTTC
NA | TRBJ2-2 | few | TRBV9 | CASSVASRITGELFF | TGTGCCAGCAGCGTAGCCTCTAGGATCACCGGGGAGCTGTTTTTT
NA | TRBJ2-5 | few | TRBV20-1 | CSATSKETQYF | TGCAGTGCTACCTCAAAAGAGACCCAGTACTTC
NA | TRBJ2-5 | NA | TRBV18 | CASSPGQDRRETQYF | TGTGCCAGCTCACCAGGGCAGGACCGTAGGGAGACCCAGTACTTC
NA | TRBJ2-2 | few | TRBV20-1 | CSVSNANTGELFF | TGCAGTGTTAGCAACGCGAACACCGGGGAGCTGTTTTTT
NA | TRBJ2-6 | few | TRBV29-1 | CSTLHSGANVLTF | TGCAGCACACTCCACTCTGGGGCCAACGTCCTGACTTTC
TRBD2 | TRBJ2-7 | NA | TRBV6-2/TRBV6-3 | CASSYSSGRAYEQYF | TGTGCCAGCAGTTACTCAAGCGGGAGGGCCTACGAGCAGTACTTC
NA | TRBJ1-4 | NA | TRBV14 | CASSQVREKLFF | TGTGCCAGCAGCCAAGTACGAGAAAAACTGTTTTTT
TRBD1 | TRBJ2-1 | NA | TRBV9 | CASSADRGRSNEQFF | TGTGCCAGCAGCGCGGACAGGGGTCGTAGCAATGAGCAGTTCTTC
NA | TRBJ2-1 | many | TRBV7-8 | CASSLSSSYNEQFF | TGTGCCAGCAGCTTAAGTAGCTCCTACAATGAGCAGTTCTTC
NA | TRBJ2-3 | NA | TRBV7-2 | CASSLTRGGASTDTQYF | TGTGCCAGCAGCTTAACGAGAGGGGGGGCTAGCACAGATACGCAGTATTTT